This entry is about one T cell receptor (beta chain). This clonotype is regarded as large (0.1 to 1%). This receptor's antigen is unknown. No base-level quality is on record; no much larger clone is a single base apart. These data belong to a study. CDR1 MGHRA and CDR2 YSYEKL were looked up in the germline V gene. V is reduced by 0 bases and J by 5 bases, leaving a spacing of 14 bases between them. From cysteine to phenylalanine, the CDR3 is 15 amino acids long. Only CDR3 DNA is held: 45 bases, read in frame from base 1. The sequencer was an Illumina MiSeq. The public reads were quality trimmed at Q25 with fastp and then assembled into clones with MiXCR by TCRdb, keeping productive beta chains. Each CDR3 protein gets just one entry, which takes the most common genes and DNA from the rows behind it. The sample table contains 3,000 to 4,000 distinct CDR3 sequences; only one count was recorded for roughly 10% of them. 6% to 6.5% of the sample goes to the ten largest clones.

The sequence derives from a human donor with rheumatoid arthritis. In this chain, TRBV4-1 is recombined with TRBJ2-7; the D call is possibly TRBD1 or TRBD2, each sharing 5 bases. The material sequenced was CD4+ T cells from synovial fluid. The CDR3 sequence is CASSQEGGQGDEQYF. Here is the DNA: TGCGCCAGCAGCCAAGAAGGTGGTCAGGGAGACGAGCAGTACTTC.